The 24 T cell receptor beta chains below were found in one sample sequenced in a study of cytomegalovirus exposure and HLA in healthy donors. PCR primers comprised 60 Vbeta and 13 Jbeta primers. Generated by immunoSEQ multiplex PCR, the TCRdb table keeps only in-frame clones and is missing some. The sample has some 150,000 clones. The sequencing sample was made of PBMCs. Receptors originate from a woman aged 18 to 35 in good health and CMV-seronegative.

The V call is TRBV19, the J call TRBJ2-3, with TRBD1 as a possible D gene (6 bases). With 6 bases removed from V and 0 bases from J, the gap between germline ends came to 16 bases. Per the germline V gene, CDR1 is LNHDA and CDR2 is SQIVND (reference sequence). The CDR3 runs to 16 residues. CDR3 nucleotides: TGTGCCAGTAGAAAAAGTAGGGGGATTAGCACAGATACGCAGTATTTT. Amino acid sequence: CASRKSRGISTDTQYF.

J is TRBJ2-1 and V is TRBV5-1; 7 bases match TRBD1. CDR3 length: 17 amino acids. Germline V lookup: CDR1 SGHRS, CDR2 YFSETQ. Trimming cost V 3 bases and J 2 bases; bases outside gene matches: 11. The CDR3 DNA is TGCGCCAGCAGCTGGGTGGGAGTAGGGACAGCCTACAATGAGCAGTTCTTC. Its protein is CASSWVGVGTAYNEQFF. Full variable domain (rest looked up from reference TRBV5-1 and TRBJ2-1): KAGVTQTPRYLIKTRGQQVTLSCSPISGHRSVSWYQQTPGQGLQFLFEYFSETQRNKGNFPGRFSGRQFSNSRSEMNVSTLELGDSALYLCASSWVGVGTAYNEQFFGPGTRLTVL.

The rearrangement joins TRBV18 to TRBJ1-1; D is unclear. V was trimmed by 2 bases and J by 3 bases, leaving 10 bases between them. The germline gives CDR1 KGHSH, CDR2 LQKENI. The CDR3 runs 14 residues. CDR3 DNA: TGTGCCAGCTCACCAATACCGGGTGACACTGAAGCTTTCTTT. Translating it yields CASSPIPGDTEAFF. The full variable domain, its missing parts supplied by reference TRBV18 and TRBJ1-1, is NAGVMQNPRHLVRRRGQEARLRCSPMKGHSHVYWYRQLPEEGLKFMVYLQKENIIDESGMPKERFSAEFPKEGPSILRIQQVVRGDSAAYFCASSPIPGDTEAFFGQGTRLTVV.

The chain couples TRBV30 to TRBJ2-1, with D possibly matching TRBD1 (6 bases). Trimming removed 0 bases at V and 6 bases at J, with 12 bases between. This CDR3 comprises 14 residues. Germline values: CDR1 GTSNPN, CDR2 SVGIG (reference sequence). The CDR3 is CAWSVLSRGNEQFF. The CDR3, as DNA: TGTGCCTGGAGTGTACTAAGCAGGGGCAATGAGCAGTTCTTC.

This chain connects TRBV29-1 to TRBJ2-1; 14 nucleotides line up with TRBD2. The V segment lost 2 bases and the J segment 6 bases; nucleotides outside the gene matches: 3. The CDR3 extends over 15 amino acids. CDR1 is SQVTM and CDR2 is ANQGSEA in the germline V gene. CDR3 DNA sequence: TGCAGCGTTGAAATAGGGACTAGCGGGAGCAATGAGCAGTTCTTC. Translation gives CSVEIGTSGSNEQFF.

The rearrangement uses TRBV4-1 and TRBJ1-2; no clear D gene. Per germline, CDR1 MGHRA and CDR2 YSYEKL. The ends were cut back, 1 base at V and 6 bases at J, with 9 bases in the middle. The CDR3 sequence is 13 residues long. The CDR3 bases are TGCGCCAGCAGCCAAGTGGTCCGCGATGGCTACACCTTC. The encoded protein is CASSQVVRDGYTF.

The CDR3 nucleotides are TGTGCCAGCAGCTTAACGGGACTAGCGGGAGGTAGCAATGAGCAGTTCTTC. This codes for CASSLTGLAGGSNEQFF. V usage is TRBV7-3 and J usage is TRBJ2-1; TRBD2 matches 15 bases. Per the germline V gene, CDR1 is SGHTA and CDR2 is FQGTGA. This CDR3 region has 17 residues. V lost 0 bases to trimming and J lost 6 bases; unmatched junction nucleotides: 3.

Written as DNA, the CDR3 is TGTGCCAGCAGTGAAGCTCCTAGCGAGGCGGGAGACTACAATGAGCAGTTCTTC. Amino acid sequence: CASSEAPSEAGDYNEQFF. This chain joins TRBV6-1 and TRBJ2-1; TRBD2 aligns across 7 bases. CDR3 size: 18 residues. The junction had 11 bases not matched to a gene; V was cut back by 0 bases and J by 3 bases. Per the germline V gene, CDR1 is MNHNS and CDR2 is SASEGT.

The chain is built from TRBV6-1 and TRBJ2-3; D gene ambiguous. V lost 1 base and J 4 bases, leaving 6 bases between the germline ends. The germline CDR1 and CDR2 sequences are MNHNS and SASEGT. The CDR3 has 13 amino acids. The CDR3 here is CASSEDPADTQYF. The CDR3 bases are TGTGCCAGCAGTGAAGATCCGGCAGATACGCAGTATTTT.

The chain joins TRBV4-1 to TRBJ2-5; weak D call: TRBD2 (6 bases). Trimming left V 3 bases short and J 6 bases short, with 20 bases between. Germline loops: CDR1 MGHRA, CDR2 YSYEKL. This CDR3 has 16 amino acids. The CDR3 is CASSHRLVIGEKTQYF. Here the CDR3 DNA reads TGCGCCAGCAGCCACAGACTAGTTATAGGGGAAAAGACCCAGTACTTC.

V usage is TRBV27 and J usage is TRBJ1-2; 9 nucleotides match TRBD1. Germline CDR1 and CDR2: MNHEY and SMNVEV (reference sequence). The CDR3 is 14 residues long. With 3 bases clipped from V and 4 bases from J, the junction kept 3 bases outside the gene matches. In DNA, the CDR3 is TGTGCCAGCAGTTTGCGGACAGGGGCCTATGGCTACACCTTC. It specifies CASSLRTGAYGYTF.

The chain is built from TRBV11-2 and TRBJ2-2; TRBD2 matches at 7 bases. CDR3 length equals 15 residues. After removal of 2 bases from V and 7 bases from J, the junction contained 7 bases not matched to a gene. CDR1 SGHAT and CDR2 FQNNGV come from the germline V gene. The CDR3 DNA reads as TGTGCCAGCAGCTTACAGAGACTAGCTAGCGGGGAGCTGTTTTTT. Translating it yields CASSLQRLASGELFF.

The chain joins TRBV15 to TRBJ2-3; D unresolved. The CDR3 has 16 residues. Germline V gene data show CDR1 as LNHNV and CDR2 as YYDKDF (reference sequence). The V and J ends lost 1 base and 3 bases respectively, with 14 bases between them. The chain's CDR3 is CATSRGLDPLTDTQYF. Here the CDR3 DNA reads TGTGCCACCAGCAGAGGCCTCGATCCACTTACAGATACGCAGTATTTT.

The chain links TRBV7-2 to TRBJ1-5, with a weak D call TRBD1 (5 bases). The CDR3 consists of 13 residues. CDR1 is SGHTA and CDR2 is FQGNSA in the germline V gene. Deletions cut 5 bases from V and 4 bases from J, with 9 bases between. The CDR3 loop reads CASSGRGNQPQHF. CDR3 DNA: TGTGCCAGCAGCGGACGGGGGAATCAGCCCCAGCATTTT.

This chain connects TRBV7-9 to TRBJ1-2; 7 nucleotides match TRBD1. The junction had 7 bases not matched to a gene; V was cut back by 4 bases and J by 2 bases. Germline-derived CDR1 and CDR2 are SEHNR and FQNEAQ (reference sequence). This CDR3 has 15 amino acids. The CDR3 protein is CASSSSQGLNYGYTF. The CDR3 DNA reads TGTGCCAGCAGCTCGTCACAGGGGCTGAACTATGGCTACACCTTC.

This rearrangement joins TRBV14 to TRBJ2-7, with 11 positions matching TRBD1. The germline CDR1 and CDR2 sequences are SGHDN and FVKESK. The junction had 4 bases not matched to a gene; V was cut back by 1 base and J by 8 bases. The CDR3 has 14 amino acids. The CDR3 DNA sequence: TGTGCCAGCAGCCAAGCGGACAGGGGGCGGAAGCAGTACTTC. It specifies CASSQADRGRKQYF.

The chain has TRBV6-4 and TRBJ1-2, with 7 bases fitting TRBD1. The trim removed 4 bases at V and 4 bases at J, leaving 3 bases unmatched. Per germline, CDR1 MRHNA and CDR2 SNTAGT. The CDR3 spans 13 residues. The CDR3 DNA reads as TGTGCCAGCAGTGCGACAGGGCGCTATGGCTACACCTTC. Translating gives CASSATGRYGYTF.

V and J are TRBV18 and TRBJ2-2; 8 bases align to TRBD1. This CDR3 has 15 residues. After removal of 4 bases from V and 4 bases from J, the junction contained 5 bases not matched to a gene. CDR1 and CDR2 from the germline V gene are KGHSH and LQKENI. The CDR3 here is CASSHRTGSTGELFF. The CDR3 nucleotides are TGTGCCAGCTCACACCGGACAGGGAGCACCGGGGAGCTGTTTTTT.

The CDR3 protein is CASRPDRSSAQHF. The CDR3 nucleotides are TGTGCCAGCAGACCCGACAGGTCCTCCGCCCAGCATTTT. V and J are TRBV6-6 and TRBJ1-5; D possibly corresponds to TRBD1 (6 bases). Germline CDR1 and CDR2: MNHNY and SVGAGI (reference sequence). This CDR3 is 13 amino acids long. Trimming took 6 bases from V and 11 from J, leaving 17 bases between them.

The rearrangement uses TRBV5-6 and TRBJ1-3, with D possibly matching TRBD1 (5 bases). The germline V gene encodes CDR1 SGHDT and CDR2 YYEEEE. Trimming took 0 bases from V and 3 from J, leaving 13 bases between them. The CDR3 contains 16 residues. The CDR3 nucleotides read TGTGCCAGCAGCTTGGATTGGGGGGTCGTTGGAAACACCATATATTTT. This gives the protein CASSLDWGVVGNTIYF.

The rearrangement uses TRBV7-9 and TRBJ2-1; D remains ambiguous. There are 12 residues in the CDR3. Trimming shortened V by 4 bases and J by 8 bases, and 9 bases separated the two germline ends. CDR1 SEHNR and CDR2 FQNEAQ come from the germline V gene (reference sequence). The CDR3 sequence: CASSSSGHEQFF. The CDR3 DNA reads as TGTGCCAGCAGCTCCTCGGGTCATGAGCAGTTCTTC.

This chain links TRBV7-6 with TRBJ2-5; TRBD2 matches at 11 bases. The J call may be mistaken, given a closer DNA end match to TRBJ2-7. The CDR3 is 15 residues long. The germline CDR1 and CDR2 sequences are SGHVS and FNYEAQ. Written as DNA, the CDR3 is TGTGCCAGCAGCTTCTATAGCGGGAGGGATTACGAGCAGTACTTC. Translating it yields CASSFYSGRDYEQYF.

The V gene is TRBV6-1, the J gene TRBJ1-2, with 7 bases lining up with TRBD1. With 2 bases clipped from V and 4 bases from J, the junction kept 10 bases outside the gene matches. CDR3 length: 16 amino acids. Germline CDR1 and CDR2: MNHNS and SASEGT. CDR3 amino acids: CASSEFGQVVTYGYTF. CDR3 sequence (DNA): TGTGCCAGCAGTGAATTCGGACAGGTTGTTACCTATGGCTACACCTTC.

This sequence joins TRBV2 and TRBJ2-7; TRBD1 agrees at 11 bases. Germline V gene sequence: CDR1 SNHLY, CDR2 FYNNEI. J was trimmed by 6 bases and V by 4 bases; bases with no gene match: 2. CDR3 length equals 13 residues. Here the CDR3 DNA reads TGTGCCAGCAGTGGGACAGGGGGCATCGAGCAGTACGTC. It translates to CASSGTGGIEQYV.